Listed below are T cell receptor beta chains from one sample, sequenced in a study of T cell responses to AZD1222 COVID-19 vaccine. Clones were read by immunoSEQ multiplex PCR, and TCRdb kept only the in-frame ones, dropping some. The sample contains more than 75,000 clones, around 89% of which appear only once. The sample in question was peripheral blood, obtained on day 0 of AZD1222 vaccination. These receptor sequences come from an adult in good health. CDR3s include the opening cysteine and the closing phenylalanine or tryptophan. A D gene is named only where the DNA matches it firmly. Clone size is not always given. Where it is, it says once, few, many or a class for expanded clones.

J gene	D gene	clone size	V gene	CDR3 DNA	CDR3 protein
TRBJ1-1	-	-	TRBV7-3	TGTGCCAGCAGCCCGGGACAAGCCAGGTGGGCTGAAGCTTTCTTT	CASSPGQARWAEAFF
TRBJ1-1	-	-	TRBV15	TGTGCCACCAGCGAGACACGGATTGAAGCTTTCTTT	CATSETRIEAFF
TRBJ1-1	-	-	TRBV5-8	TGTGCCAGCAAATCTCGGGGGGGTACTGAAGCTTTCTTT	CASKSRGGTEAFF
TRBJ1-4	-	-	TRBV6-5	TGTGCCAGCAGTCCCCATCCTGCAACTAATGAAAAACTGTTTTTT	CASSPHPATNEKLFF
TRBJ2-3	-	-	TRBV5-1	TGCGCCAGCAGCTTGGAGTCTAGCTTTGACCCGATGTATTTT	CASSLESSFDPMYF
TRBJ2-3	-	-	TRBV25-1	TGTGCCAGCAGTGGATTCCCGGGCCCCACAGATACGCAGTATTTT	CASSGFPGPTDTQYF
TRBJ2-2	-	few	TRBV5-1	TGCGCCAGCAGCTTGGGGGACGGGAACACCGGGGAGCTGTTTTTT	CASSLGDGNTGELFF
TRBJ2-2	TRBD2	few	TRBV3-1/TRBV3-2	TGTGCCAGCATCGGGACTAGCGGGCTGAACACCGGGGAGCTGTTTTTT	CASIGTSGLNTGELFF
TRBJ2-7	-	-	TRBV28	TGTGCCAGCAAGAATTACGAGCAGTACTTC	CASKNYEQYF
TRBJ1-2	-	once	TRBV10-3	TGTGCCATCAGTCCGGGAACCCTGGGAGGCTACACCTTC	CAISPGTLGGYTF
TRBJ2-3	-	-	TRBV19	TGTGCCAGTAGTATGGCGGGAAGGGGGATTACGCAGTATTTT	CASSMAGRGITQYF
TRBJ2-2	-	-	TRBV5-6	TGTGCCAGCAGCTTGGTTGACAGCTACACCGGGGAGCTGTTTTTT	CASSLVDSYTGELFF
TRBJ1-2	TRBD1	-	TRBV3-1/TRBV3-2	TGTGCCAGCAGCCAAGATCACGGACAGGGGAGCTACACCTTC	CASSQDHGQGSYTF
TRBJ1-1	-	-	TRBV21-1	TGTGCCAGCAGACCCCACCGAGGGTCCCCACGGAACACTGAAGCTTTCTTT	CASRPHRGSPRNTEAFF
TRBJ2-5	-	-	TRBV7-2	TGTGCCAGCAGCTTAGGTGGTTCGCGGGGGCAGGGGGAGACCCAGTACTTC	CASSLGGSRGQGETQYF
TRBJ1-1	-	few	TRBV4-1	TGCGCCAGCAGCCAGATGACACACAACGCTGAAGCTTTCTTT	CASSQMTHNAEAFF
TRBJ1-1	-	-	TRBV19	TGTGCCAGTAGGCCGGGACTTAACACTGAAGCTTTCTTT	CASRPGLNTEAFF
TRBJ1-2	-	-	TRBV4-1	TGCGCCAGCAGCCAAGATACAGCTACAAACTATGGCTACACCTTC	CASSQDTATNYGYTF
TRBJ2-1	-	-	TRBV11-2	TGTGCCAGCAGCTTAGCGGGGTCCTACAATGAGCAGTTCTTC	CASSLAGSYNEQFF
TRBJ1-6	TRBD1	once	TRBV18	TGTGCCAGCTCCTCCACTCAGGGGGGCAATTCACCCCTCCACTTT	CASSSTQGGNSPLHF
TRBJ2-2	-	-	TRBV15	TGTGCCACTGCGAGGGACCGTAACACCGGGGAGCTGTTTTTT	CATARDRNTGELFF
TRBJ1-5	-	-	TRBV29-1	TGCAGCGTTGGAGTAGCCGGCAATCAGCCCCAGCATTTT	CSVGVAGNQPQHF
TRBJ1-5	TRBD1	-	TRBV19	TGTGCCAGTAGTACACCAAAGGGGGCTAATCAGCCCCAGCATTTT	CASSTPKGANQPQHF
TRBJ1-2	TRBD1	-	TRBV5-1	TGCGCCAGCAGTATATCCGGGACAGGTGATGGCTACACCTTC	CASSISGTGDGYTF
TRBJ1-2	TRBD1	-	TRBV10-3	TGTGCCATCGGTCAGGGACAGGCCCCTAACTATGGCTACACCTTC	CAIGQGQAPNYGYTF
TRBJ2-1	-	-	TRBV2	TGTGCCACCGGCCCAAACAATGAGCAGTTCTTC	CATGPNNEQFF
TRBJ1-3	-	-	TRBV6-5	TGTGCCAGCAGTAGGAGCTCTGGAAACACCATATATTTT	CASSRSSGNTIYF
TRBJ1-1	-	-	TRBV18	TGTGCCAGCTCACCACAGAGGAACACTGAAGCTTTCTTT	CASSPQRNTEAFF
TRBJ1-2	TRBD1	-	TRBV7-9	TGTGCCAGCAGCCCCCCAACCGGGACAGGGGGTGGCTACACCTTC	CASSPPTGTGGGYTF
TRBJ1-3	-	-	TRBV7-6	TGTGCCAGCAGCTTACGGGGAGGGGCCAACTCTGGAAACACCATATATTTT	CASSLRGGANSGNTIYF
TRBJ2-2	TRBD1	-	TRBV5-1	TGCGCCAGCGTTCAGGGGGCTGGGGACACCGGGGAGCTGTTTTTT	CASVQGAGDTGELFF
TRBJ1-2	-	-	TRBV4-1	TGCGCCAGCAGCCAAAGGGAAGCCGGGACGAGTAGGGTAGGCTACACCTTC	CASSQREAGTSRVGYTF
TRBJ1-2	-	-	TRBV28	TGTGCCAGCAGTTCCAGACAAGTCGCTGGCTACACCTTC	CASSSRQVAGYTF
TRBJ1-1	-	once	TRBV28	TGTGCCAGCAGGTCCAGGGTGGTCACTGAAGCTTTCTTT	CASRSRVVTEAFF
TRBJ2-1	TRBD2	-	TRBV7-9	TGTGCCAGCAGCCCTGGGACTAGCGGGGGCTTGGGAGATGAGCAGTTCTTC	CASSPGTSGGLGDEQFF
TRBJ1-1	TRBD1	-	TRBV5-5	TGTGCCAGCAGCTTGGCGCGTTCAGGGGGGGACACTGAAGCTTTCTTT	CASSLARSGGDTEAFF
TRBJ1-2	TRBD1	once	TRBV20-1	TGCAGTGCTAGTGGGACAGGGTATGGCTACACCTTC	CSASGTGYGYTF
TRBJ1-1	-	-	TRBV6-5	TGTGCCAGCGCCACCGGAGGTGGGTACACTGAAGCTTTCTTT	CASATGGGYTEAFF
TRBJ1-6	-	-	TRBV19	TGTGCCAGTAGTATCAAGGGTGGCTCTAGGGGCTCACCCCTCCACTTT	CASSIKGGSRGSPLHF
TRBJ1-5	-	-	TRBV6-2/TRBV6-3	TGTGCCAGCAGCTTTGGGGAAGTCGGGCAGCCCCAGCATTTT	CASSFGEVGQPQHF
TRBJ1-4	-	-	TRBV7-9	TGTGCCAGCAGCTTAGTAAAGAATGAAAAACTGTTTTTT	CASSLVKNEKLFF
TRBJ1-4	-	-	TRBV6-4	TGTGCCAGCAGTCCAGGGGCAACTAATGAAAAACTGTTTTTT	CASSPGATNEKLFF
TRBJ1-1	-	-	TRBV13	TGTGCCAGCAGAGAGGGCCTCTCTGAAGCTTTCTTT	CASREGLSEAFF
TRBJ1-1	TRBD1	-	TRBV11-2	TGTGCCAGCAGCTCCACCTTTGACAGGGCAGGAAGTGAAGCTTTCTTT	CASSSTFDRAGSEAFF
TRBJ2-7	-	once	TRBV28	TGTGCCAGCACCCTCTCGTCCGGGATTACCTACGAGCAGTACTTC	CASTLSSGITYEQYF
TRBJ1-5	-	-	TRBV6-5	TGTGCCAGCGCGACCCGGGGCGATCAGCCCCAGCATTTT	CASATRGDQPQHF
TRBJ2-2	-	few	TRBV5-1	TGCGCCACCAAGCGGGCAGGGGGATCGAATGAGGACACCGGGGAGCTGTTTTTT	CATKRAGGSNEDTGELFF
TRBJ2-2	TRBD1	once	TRBV19	TGTGCCAGTAGTAGCGACAGGGGGTGGGCCGGGGAGCTGTTTTTT	CASSSDRGWAGELFF
TRBJ2-2	-	-	TRBV6-5	TGTGCCAGCAGTCTGGACTATCCCGGGGAGCTGTTTTTT	CASSLDYPGELFF
TRBJ2-7	-	once	TRBV6-1	TGTGCCAGCAGTGAAATGAGGGGGGCCTACGAGCAGTACTTC	CASSEMRGAYEQYF
TRBJ1-2	-	-	TRBV19	TGTGCCAGTAGTGATCCGGGACAAACCTATGGCTACACCTTC	CASSDPGQTYGYTF
TRBJ2-7	-	once	TRBV15	TGTGCCACCAGCAGAGTGGAGGGGCATCGAGAGCAGTACTTC	CATSRVEGHREQYF
TRBJ2-7	-	-	TRBV19	TGTGCCAGTAGTATTAGGGAGGGGGCCTACGAGCAGTACTTC	CASSIREGAYEQYF